A single sample is the source of the 15 T cell receptor beta chains below, sequenced in a study of blood T cell repertoires in COVID-19. Profiled with immunoSEQ multiplex PCR; TCRdb holds only in-frame clones, not every one. The sample carries 290,000 or so clones, around nine tenths recorded once. The sequenced sample consisted of PBMCs or T cells enriched from blood (not recorded which). The receptor source for this set is a woman between 18 and 30 years old who had recovered from COVID-19.

The chain links TRBV9 to TRBJ1-1; 7 bases are shared with TRBD1. V dropped 6 bases and J dropped 2; count of bases not matched to a gene: 7. Germline lookup yields CDR1 SGDLS and CDR2 YYNGEE. The CDR3 runs to 14 residues. The CDR3: CASKLGQDNTEAFF. In nucleotides, the CDR3 is TGTGCCAGCAAGCTTGGACAGGACAACACTGAAGCTTTCTTT.

The CDR3 DNA is TGTGCCAGCAGCGTAAGACAGGGGGCAACGTATGGCTACACCTTC. This codes for CASSVRQGATYGYTF. The V gene is TRBV2, the J gene TRBJ1-2, with 10 bases fitting TRBD1. The CDR3 has 15 residues. V shed 6 bases, J shed 5 bases, and the junction held 9 bases outside the gene matches. Germline CDR1 is SNHLY and CDR2 is FYNNEI.

The chain joins TRBV7-2 to TRBJ2-1, with 12 bases aligning to TRBD2. V was pared by 1 base and J by 5 bases, with 12 bases of the junction left unmatched. Germline loops: CDR1 SGHTA, CDR2 FQGNSA. The CDR3 covers 19 residues. This chain's CDR3 is CASSLVMGLAGGSDNEQFF. As DNA, the CDR3 is TGTGCCAGCAGCTTAGTAATGGGACTAGCGGGCGGGTCCGACAATGAGCAGTTCTTC.

The rearrangement joins TRBV30 to TRBJ2-7, with 12 positions matching TRBD2. The ends lost 0 bases at V and 3 bases at J; junction bases unmatched: 0. CDR3 length equals 14 residues. Germline CDR1 GTSNPN, CDR2 SVGIG (reference sequence). CDR3 residues: CAWSVLAGGYEQYF. CDR3 DNA: TGTGCCTGGAGTGTACTAGCGGGAGGCTACGAGCAGTACTTC.

The chain links TRBV14 to TRBJ2-1, with D possibly matching TRBD2 (6 bases). The CDR3 spans 15 residues. The V and J ends lost 1 base and 7 bases respectively, with 14 bases between them. Looked up from germline, CDR1 is SGHDN and CDR2 is FVKESK. The CDR3 loop is CASSQGYLATNEQFF. The CDR3 DNA follows: TGTGCCAGCAGCCAAGGGTATCTAGCGACTAATGAGCAGTTCTTC.

This sequence joins TRBV5-8 and TRBJ1-1; no definite D call. In germline, CDR1 is SGHTS, CDR2 YDEGEE. Trimming took off 4 bases at V and 2 bases at J, with 15 bases between the two ends. CDR3 length equals 15 residues. The CDR3 loop is CASSPLGGLNTEAFF. CDR3 in DNA: TGTGCCAGCAGCCCCCTTGGCGGGCTCAACACTGAAGCTTTCTTT.

This rearrangement joins TRBV28 to TRBJ1-1; D remains unclear. This CDR3 spans 18 amino acids. CDR1 and CDR2 (germline): MDHEN, SYDVKM. V was cut by 6 bases and J by 3 bases, with 26 bases left in between. The CDR3 DNA reads as TGTGCCAGCAGCCACGTCATTTACCGGGAAAGAAGGGACACTGAAGCTTTCTTT. Amino acids: CASSHVIYRERRDTEAFF.

The chain combines TRBV7-3 with TRBJ1-2; 10 bases line up with TRBD1. With V trimmed by 4 bases and J by 8 bases, 4 bases remained unmatched. The CDR3 totals 13 residues. Germline loops: CDR1 SGHTA, CDR2 FQGTGA. The chain's CDR3 is CASSSGQGKGYTF. CDR3 bases: TGTGCCAGCAGCTCGGGACAGGGGAAAGGCTACACCTTC.

The chain recombines TRBV7-2 with TRBJ2-2; no reliable D call. Trimming left V 1 base short and J 8 bases short, with 8 bases between. This CDR3 contains 13 residues. Looked up from germline, CDR1 is SGHTA and CDR2 is FQGNSA. In DNA form, the CDR3 reads TGTGCCAGCAGCTTAGACTTTGCTGGGGAGCTGTTTTTT. This encodes CASSLDFAGELFF.

J is TRBJ2-5 and V is TRBV3-1 (or the pseudogene TRBV3-2); TRBD2 might be the D (6 bases). Germline CDR1 and CDR2: LGHDT and YNNKEL (reference sequence). The CDR3 loop spans 15 amino acids. Trimming removed 3 bases from V and 2 bases from J, with 13 bases in between. In nucleotides, the CDR3 is TGTGCCAGCAGCCACCCTATAGCGGATCAAGAGACCCAGTACTTC. Translated: CASSHPIADQETQYF.

The CDR3 region has the DNA TGTGCCAGTAGTATTTCCGGCGGACAGAATAGCAATCAGCCCCAGCATTTT. Protein: CASSISGGQNSNQPQHF. This chain connects TRBV19 to TRBJ1-5, with a tentative D call TRBD1 (6 bases). CDR1 and CDR2 (germline): LNHDA, SQIVND (reference sequence). The CDR3 is made up of 17 amino acids. The germline V and J ends were trimmed by 3 bases and 0 bases, with 15 bases remaining between them. The full variable domain, rest sourced from reference TRBV19 and TRBJ1-5, is DGGITQSPKYLFRKEGQNVTLSCEQNLNHDAMYWYRQDPGQGLRLIYYSQIVNDFQKGDIAEGYSVSREKKESFPLTVTSAQKNPTAFYLCASSISGGQNSNQPQHFGDGTRLSIL.

The rearrangement links TRBV11-2 to TRBJ2-7; a weak D match, TRBD1 (5 bases). The CDR3 totals 12 residues. Per the germline V gene, CDR1 is SGHAT and CDR2 is FQNNGV. Trimming removed 4 bases at V and 4 bases at J, with 8 bases between. The CDR3 here is CASSWQGYEQYF. The CDR3 DNA follows: TGTGCCAGCAGCTGGCAGGGTTACGAGCAGTACTTC.

In nucleotides, the CDR3 is TGTGCCAGCAGCGTCGGGACTAGCGGGGATTACAATGAGCAGTTCTTC. This codes for CASSVGTSGDYNEQFF. The chain recombines TRBV6-4 with TRBJ2-1; 13 bases agree with TRBD2. Germline CDR1 MRHNA, CDR2 SNTAGT. The CDR3 has 16 amino acids. The J segment lost 4 bases and the V segment lost 6 bases, leaving 6 bases of the junction unmatched.

V usage is TRBV5-6 and J usage is TRBJ2-3; tentatively, D is TRBD2 (5 bases). The V gene's germline CDR1 is SGHDT and CDR2 YYEEEE. CDR3 length: 16 amino acids. The V gene lost 3 bases and the J gene lost 4 bases, with 18 bases spanning the gap. CDR3 sequence (DNA): TGTGCCAGCAGCTCCGTCTCTAGCATTGGTGCAGATACGCAGTATTTT. Its translation is CASSSVSSIGADTQYF. Full variable domain (rest looked up from reference TRBV5-6 and TRBJ2-3): DAGVTQSPTHLIKTRGQQVTLRCSPKSGHDTVSWYQQALGQGPQFIFQYYEEEERQRGNFPDRFSGHQFPNYSSELNVNALLLGDSALYLCASSSVSSIGADTQYFGPGTRLTVL.

This chain joins TRBV5-1 and TRBJ2-7, with 13 bases aligning to TRBD2. The V gene's germline CDR1 is SGHRS and CDR2 YFSETQ. The CDR3 sequence is 18 residues long. V trimming: 4 bases; J trimming: 5 bases; junction bases outside the gene matches: 15. This CDR3 is CASSKGQGTSGAADEQYF. CDR3 nucleotides: TGCGCCAGCAGCAAGGGACAGGGGACTAGCGGGGCCGCCGACGAGCAGTACTTC. Together with reference TRBV5-1 and TRBJ2-7, the CDR3 gives the full variable domain: KAGVTQTPRYLIKTRGQQVTLSCSPISGHRSVSWYQQTPGQGLQFLFEYFSETQRNKGNFPGRFSGRQFSNSRSEMNVSTLELGDSALYLCASSKGQGTSGAADEQYFGPGTRLTVT.